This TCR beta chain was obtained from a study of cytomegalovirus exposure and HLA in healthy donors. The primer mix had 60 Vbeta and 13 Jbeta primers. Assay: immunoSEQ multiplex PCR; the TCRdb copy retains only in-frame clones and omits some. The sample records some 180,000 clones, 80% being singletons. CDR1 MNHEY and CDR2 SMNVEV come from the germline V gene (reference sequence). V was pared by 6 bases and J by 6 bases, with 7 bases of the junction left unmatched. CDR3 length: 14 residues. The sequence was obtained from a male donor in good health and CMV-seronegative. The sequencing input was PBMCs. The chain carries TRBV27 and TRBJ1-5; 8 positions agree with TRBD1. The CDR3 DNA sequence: TGTGCCAGCAGGGAAGGGACAGGAGGTCAGCCCCAGCATTTT. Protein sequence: CASREGTGGQPQHF.